This T cell receptor (beta chain) was sequenced during a study of T cell responses to AZD1222 COVID-19 vaccine. Germline V lookup: CDR1 SGHVS, CDR2 FQNEAQ. The CDR3 extends over 16 amino acids. V lost 2 bases and J 12 bases, leaving 22 bases between the germline ends. The data were produced by immunoSEQ multiplex PCR, yet TCRdb's version contains in-frame clones alone and is incomplete. There are more than 80,000 clones in the sample; 80% to 90% occur only once, and 10% lies in the top ten. Sample share makes this clone medium-sized. Its antigen is unidentified. General study points: White British people made up most donors, females outnumbered males, and clonal diversity was possibly underestimated.

The sequence was obtained from an adult in good health. The rearrangement links TRBV7-8 to TRBJ1-4; D may be TRBD1 (5 bases). The sample in question was peripheral blood, obtained on day 0 of MenACWY control vaccination. This CDR3 is CASSLSPGPGFEELFF. In DNA form, the CDR3 reads TGTGCCAGCAGCTTATCGCCGGGACCGGGTTTCGAGGAACTGTTTTTT.